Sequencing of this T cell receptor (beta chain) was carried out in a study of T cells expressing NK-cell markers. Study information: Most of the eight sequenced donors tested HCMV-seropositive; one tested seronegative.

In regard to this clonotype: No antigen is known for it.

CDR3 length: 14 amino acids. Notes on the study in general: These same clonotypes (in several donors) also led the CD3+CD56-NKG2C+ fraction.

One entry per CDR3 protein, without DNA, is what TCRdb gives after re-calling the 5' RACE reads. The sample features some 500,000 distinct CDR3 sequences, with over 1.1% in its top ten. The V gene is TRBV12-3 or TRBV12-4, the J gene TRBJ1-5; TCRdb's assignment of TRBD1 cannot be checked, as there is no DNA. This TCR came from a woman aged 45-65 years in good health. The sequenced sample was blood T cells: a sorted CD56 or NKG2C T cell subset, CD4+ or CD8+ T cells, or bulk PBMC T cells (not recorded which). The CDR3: CASSSQGAAQPQHF.